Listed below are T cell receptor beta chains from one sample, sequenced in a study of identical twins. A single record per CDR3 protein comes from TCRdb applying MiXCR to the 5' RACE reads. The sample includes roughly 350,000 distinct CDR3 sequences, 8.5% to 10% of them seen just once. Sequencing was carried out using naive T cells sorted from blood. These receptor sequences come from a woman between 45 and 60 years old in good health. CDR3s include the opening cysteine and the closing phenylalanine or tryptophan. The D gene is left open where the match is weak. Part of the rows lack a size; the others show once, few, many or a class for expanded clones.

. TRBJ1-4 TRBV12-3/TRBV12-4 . CASSLSGVEKLFF TGTGCCAGCAGTTTATCAGGGGTCGAAAAACTGTTTTTT
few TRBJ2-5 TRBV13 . CASSSLGIQETQYF TGTGCCAGCAGCTCCTTAGGTATCCAAGAGACCCAGTACTTC
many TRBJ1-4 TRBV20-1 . CSARARANEKLFF TGCAGTGCTAGAGCAAGGGCAAATGAAAAACTGTTTTTT
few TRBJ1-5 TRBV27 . CASSLRTPEGNQPQHF TGTGCCAGCAGTTTGCGCACCCCCGAAGGCAATCAGCCCCAGCATTTT
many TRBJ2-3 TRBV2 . CASLSPGYTDTQYF TGTGCCAGCCTCTCACCGGGGTACACAGATACGCAGTATTTT
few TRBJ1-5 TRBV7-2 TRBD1 CASSLATGVYRNQPQHF TGTGCCAGCAGCTTAGCCACAGGGGTGTACAGGAATCAGCCCCAGCATTTT
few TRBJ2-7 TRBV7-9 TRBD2 CASSLLEGTSGSGSYEQYF TGTGCCAGCAGCTTACTCGAGGGGACTAGCGGGAGCGGTTCCTACGAGCAGTACTTC
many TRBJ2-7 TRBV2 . CASTMNYEQYF TGTGCCAGCACCATGAACTACGAGCAGTACTTC
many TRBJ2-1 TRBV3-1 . CASSQDPGQGPYNEQFF TGTGCCAGCAGCCAAGATCCAGGCCAAGGCCCCTACAATGAGCAGTTCTTC
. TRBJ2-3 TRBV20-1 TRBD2 CSARGVTSGSTDTQYF TGCAGTGCTAGAGGAGTGACTAGCGGAAGCACAGATACGCAGTATTTT
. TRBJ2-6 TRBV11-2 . CASSFTRANVLTF TGTGCCAGCAGCTTCACTCGGGCCAACGTCCTGACTTTC
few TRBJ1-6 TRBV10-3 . CAISENSPLHF TGTGCCATCAGTGAGAATTCACCCCTCCACTTT
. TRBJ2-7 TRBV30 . CAWSVRGGVGTREQYF TGTGCCTGGAGTGTACGTGGGGGAGTGGGAACTCGCGAGCAGTACTTC
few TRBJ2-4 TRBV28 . CASRTGLPKNIQYF TGTGCCAGCAGGACCGGACTCCCCAAAAACATTCAGTACTTC
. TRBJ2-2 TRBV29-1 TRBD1 CSTSGTVDTGELFF TGCAGCACATCCGGGACAGTGGACACCGGGGAGCTGTTTTTT
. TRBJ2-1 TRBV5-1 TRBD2 CASSSGLAGEFNEQFF TGCGCCAGCAGCTCGGGACTAGCGGGAGAGTTCAATGAGCAGTTCTTC
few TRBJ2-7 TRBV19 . CASSIWGYEQYF TGTGCCAGTAGTATCTGGGGCTACGAGCAGTACTTC
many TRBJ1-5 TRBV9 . CASSVWERNQPQHF TGTGCCAGCAGCGTATGGGAGCGCAATCAGCCCCAGCATTTT
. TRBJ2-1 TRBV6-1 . CASSERLFEQFF TGTGCCAGCAGTGAAAGGCTCTTTGAGCAGTTCTTC
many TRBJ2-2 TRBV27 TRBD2 CASSTVFSGRGSGELFF TGTGCCAGCAGTACAGTGTTTAGCGGGAGAGGTTCCGGGGAGCTGTTTTTT
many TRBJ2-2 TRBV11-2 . CASGWSDAGELFF TGTGCCAGCGGATGGTCGGACGCCGGGGAGCTGTTTTTT
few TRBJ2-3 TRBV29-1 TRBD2 CSVEGGGGTQYF TGCAGCGTTGAAGGTGGGGGGGGTACGCAGTATTTT
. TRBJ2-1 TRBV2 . CASSATSGEIYNEQFF TGTGCCAGCAGCGCCACCTCAGGGGAAATTTACAATGAGCAGTTCTTC
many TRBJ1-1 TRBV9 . CASSVAGVGAPLEAFF TGTGCCAGCAGCGTAGCTGGGGTAGGCGCTCCCCTTGAAGCTTTCTTT
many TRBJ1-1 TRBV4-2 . CASSQEDRNTEAFF TGTGCCAGCAGCCAAGAGGATCGGAACACTGAAGCTTTCTTT
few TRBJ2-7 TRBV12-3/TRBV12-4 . CASSPSLGQSSYEQYF TGTGCCAGCAGTCCCTCATTAGGGCAGAGCTCCTACGAGCAGTACTTC
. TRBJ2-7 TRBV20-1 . CSARPPLNTPLREQYF TGCAGTGCTAGGCCCCCGCTGAATACACCCCTACGGGAGCAGTACTTC
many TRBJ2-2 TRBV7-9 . CASTSSRDGTGELFF TGTGCCAGCACCTCCTCCCGGGATGGCACCGGGGAGCTGTTTTTT
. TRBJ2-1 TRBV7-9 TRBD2 CASSSTSGNSYNEQFF TGTGCCAGCAGCTCTACTAGCGGAAACTCCTACAATGAGCAGTTCTTC
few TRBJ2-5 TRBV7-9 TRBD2 CASSLIPSGNQETQYF TGTGCCAGCAGCTTAATTCCTAGCGGGAACCAAGAGACCCAGTACTTC
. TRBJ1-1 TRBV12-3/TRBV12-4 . CASTPQVNTEAFF TGTGCCAGCACCCCACAAGTGAACACTGAAGCTTTCTTT
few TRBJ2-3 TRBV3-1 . CASSQGLQTPNTQYF TGTGCCAGCAGCCAAGGACTACAAACACCAAATACGCAGTATTTT
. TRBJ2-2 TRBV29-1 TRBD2 CSVEPLGGGTGELFF TGCAGCGTTGAACCCCTTGGGGGGGGAACCGGGGAGCTGTTTTTT